The entry below describes one TCR beta chain. The antigen it recognizes is unknown. Nothing much larger sits one base from this clone, and base qualities are not available. The entry originates in a study of cytomegalovirus exposure and HLA in healthy donors (dated by TCRdb to the late 2010s). Describing the broader study: An earlier analysis of about 560 of the donors reported about 300 Gb of sequence data and roughly 120 million unique TCR beta sequences obtained from approximately 180 million T cells. Donor age, sex, ethnicity and CMV serostatus were collected together with the repertoire data. All discovery cohort repertoires had been generated using a single sequencing platform. The study combined high-throughput TCR immunosequencing, statistical association of individual TCRs with disease status, and machine learning to predict cytomegalovirus infection status. A few DR-DQ haplotypes were handled as single units for association and clustering because linkage in the cohort was strong. Genome-wide SNP genotypes for about 65% of the 666 donors were used in a later genetic analysis, which treated that subset as a discovery cohort. To study patterns of TCR occurrence, a later analysis re-analyzed previously published TCR beta repertoires from hundreds of donors and added high-resolution HLA genotyping. Typing coverage differed by locus: A, B, C, DRB1 and DQB1 were typed in roughly 620-640 donors, DQA1 in about 510, DPA1 in 606, and DPB1 in 400 to 480. On average, about 240,000 unique TCR beta nucleotide sequences were sequenced per donor among roughly 430 genotyped donors of the cohort, with about 17% of those sequences being non-productive. Using immunosequencing, the study profiled T cell repertoires from around 680 subjects and related those repertoires to cytomegalovirus serostatus. Besides the first cohort of about 730 subjects, a separate validation cohort made up of roughly 120 different subjects was used. HLA typing included class I and class II loci at four-digit resolution. The later analysis used no new phenotypic data to find candidate immune exposures, relying instead on TCR beta sequences and their occurrence across donors. An early release that covered fewer than 800 HLA-typed donors contained approximately 320 gigabases of sequencing data and roughly 84 million unique TCR sequences. An earlier analysis of several hundred of the donors applied high-throughput TCR beta sequencing to assess whether each TCR beta V gene segment acted as functional or pseudogenic. The aim of the study was to test whether cataloging public T cell receptors could identify signatures of past pathogen exposure. The genetic ancestry cluster associated with self-reported Caucasian donors included approximately 85% of the 398 genotyped donors. General conclusions and limits of the study: According to a later analysis, TCR association rates differed among HLA loci, with DRB1 alleles showing the most associated TCRs and HLA-C alleles showing the fewest. Several of the top co-occurrence clusters appeared to be linked to parvovirus B19, influenza, CMV and Epstein-Barr virus, according to a later analysis. A further reported finding was that TCR beta sequences accurately predicted the HLA-A and HLA-B alleles for most subjects in the first cohort. The study listed approximately 150 TCR beta chains as associated with cytomegalovirus. Correlated functional status among segregating V segments might reflect linkage disequilibrium, but an unknown experimental factor could not be ruled out. Immune exposure information for the cohort was limited to CMV serostatus. Compared with equally common non-associated chains, HLA-associated TCR beta chains in a later analysis were more clonally expanded and had lower generation probabilities. Because counts were too low, about 15 rarely observed V segments, including chromosome 9 orphons, were left out of the earlier analysis of 500 to 750 of the donors. A few of the identified cytomegalovirus-associated TCR beta chains were confirmed in vitro to be specific for cytomegalovirus antigens. It was suggested by the authors that the approach could potentially be generalized to other disease states and immunological phenotypes. According to a later genetic analysis, donors in an Asian-associated ancestry cluster had fewer N-insertions in productive TCRs than the roughly 700-donor mean. In a later analysis, most CMV-associated TCR beta chains were found to appear HLA-restricted, with HLA associations seemingly driven largely by CMV exposure. Presence/absence analyses assumed roughly uniform sequencing depth across donors, an assumption that may not hold. In a later genetic analysis, a missense DCLRE1C variant was associated with V-gene and J-gene trimming of TCR beta chains, and the association was replicated in an independent cohort. The sequencing pipeline was judged likely to have produced a cluster of highly shared sequence variants as a technical artifact. In an earlier analysis of a few hundred of the donors, most TCR beta V segments were observed in productive rearrangements about 90% or about 30% of the time, broadly matching IMGT annotations. When HLA alleles, especially DR and DQ, strongly co-occurred, attributing TCR associations to individual alleles was difficult. At a false discovery rate of 0.05, a later analysis linked some 17,000 TCR beta sequences to specific HLA alleles. In this cohort, only TCR beta chains were sequenced, and detectable features were limited by the absence of alpha or paired-chain data. While some public TCRs were present in many individuals, most TCR sequences turned up only very rarely across donors. Because some donors lacked HLA typing at each locus, the association tests relied only on the typed subset. Some IMGT-functional V segments, including TRBV6-2 and TRBV6-3, could not be told apart with the 87-base-pair reads, so those segments were excluded. In both the original and validation cohorts, the classifier was reported to diagnose cytomegalovirus status with high specificity and sensitivity.

The cohort was made up of about 670 healthy bone marrow donors. Cohort members were all nominally healthy when sampled, although unrecorded immune exposures were likely present. The donor tested CMV seropositive and was one of the 289 seropositive cohort members. Every donor gave a peripheral blood sample, and the peripheral blood mononuclear cells from that sample were used for TCR beta sequencing. Genomic DNA extraction from the blood cell samples was performed with the Qiagen DNeasy Blood Extraction Kit. Spanning cysteine to phenylalanine, the CDR3 consists of 17 amino acids. The only DNA kept is the CDR3, 51 bases in frame from the first base. Based on the germline V gene, the CDR1 and CDR2 sequences are SGHDN and FVKESK. V and J are trimmed by 0 bases and 5 bases, and the gene matches miss 7 bases of the junction. Libraries came from the immunoSEQ multiplex PCR assay. The multiplex PCR relied on a mix of 60 forward primers for TCR Vbeta segments and 13 reverse primers for TCR Jbeta segments. Amplification of the CDR3 region of rearranged TCR beta genes was performed with a multiplex PCR assay on genomic DNA. The amplified TCR beta libraries were sequenced on the Illumina HiSeq System as 87-base-pair reads. As for the authors' bioinformatics: A later analysis counted tens of millions of unique TCR beta chains across the 550 to 700 repertoires, and about 10 million of these chains were shared by at least two donors. To remove PCR and sequencing errors, raw reads were error-corrected and collapsed into unique sequences using a nearest-neighbor algorithm that merged closely related sequences. V, D and J gene segments were assigned by aligning CDR3 sequences to IMGT reference sequences. For a sequence to be retained, a match of at least six nucleotides was required to both a V gene segment and a J gene segment. Rearrangements were called productive when the CDR3 lacked stop codons and stayed in frame with V and J; all others were non-productive. CDR3 was defined by IMGT convention, running from the second conserved V-encoded cysteine to the conserved J-encoded phenylalanine. The earlier analysis of about 560 of the donors excluded any sequence lacking an unambiguous match to a single V gene segment. In an earlier analysis of a few hundred of the donors, V segments were called functional above 56.7% productive rearrangements and were called segregating when the between-donor standard deviation exceeded 5%. To diagnose cytomegalovirus status from the catalog of TCR beta chain sequences, a statistical classification framework was built. A later analysis assigned V and J genes by comparing TCR nucleotide sequences with IMGT/GENE-DB human TR gene sequences. In a later analysis, CDR3 sequences and most-parsimonious VDJ recombination scenarios were assigned using the TCRdist pipeline. In a later analysis, every TCR beta chain was defined by the combination of its CDR3 amino acid sequence and its V-gene family, and reads without a unique V-gene family were dropped. A later analysis removed 550 to 650 highly shared, low-generation-probability nucleotide sequences to deal with suspected cross-contamination and a sequencing artifact. A later analysis calculated a clonal expansion index for each public chain from normalized within-repertoire ranks of inferred template counts. In a later analysis, generation probabilities were computed using a VDJ recombination model fitted to out-of-frame rearrangements, and the results were checked against IGoR. In a later analysis, hypergeometric tests were used to score TCR-TCR, TCR-HLA and TCR-CMV co-occurrence, with a repertoire-size bias correction applied to TCR pairs. In a later analysis, false discovery rates were estimated by permuting HLA or CMV assignments 20 times. In a later analysis, co-occurring TCRs were grouped using DBSCAN, with TCRdist sequence similarity added in when clustering inside HLA-allele-positive subsets. Repertoires with fewer than 30,000 or more than 120,000 public chains were left out of co-occurrence clustering, as were four to six repertoires with anomalous nucleotide sharing. Here the immuneACCESS table is served through TCRdb, limited to in-frame sequences with V and J called. Missing clones are a known gap in these copies; in checked studies unresolved V genes cover under half, and the rest lacks a known reason. V and J calls and clone size come straight from that table; D and trimming were deduced from the DNA. The table for this sample lists about 190,000 clones; 60% to 80% of them were counted only once. Roughly 2% of the sample is taken by the ten largest.

This TCR was sampled from a woman between 25 and 40 years old in good health and CMV-seropositive. The chain is made from TRBV14 and TRBJ2-5; 12 bases in the middle match TRBD1. The sequenced sample was PBMCs. The nucleotide sequence reads as follows: TGTGCCAGCAGCCAAGACTTTGGGACAGGGGGCGCGGAGACCCAGTACTTC. This sequence encodes CASSQDFGTGGAETQYF.